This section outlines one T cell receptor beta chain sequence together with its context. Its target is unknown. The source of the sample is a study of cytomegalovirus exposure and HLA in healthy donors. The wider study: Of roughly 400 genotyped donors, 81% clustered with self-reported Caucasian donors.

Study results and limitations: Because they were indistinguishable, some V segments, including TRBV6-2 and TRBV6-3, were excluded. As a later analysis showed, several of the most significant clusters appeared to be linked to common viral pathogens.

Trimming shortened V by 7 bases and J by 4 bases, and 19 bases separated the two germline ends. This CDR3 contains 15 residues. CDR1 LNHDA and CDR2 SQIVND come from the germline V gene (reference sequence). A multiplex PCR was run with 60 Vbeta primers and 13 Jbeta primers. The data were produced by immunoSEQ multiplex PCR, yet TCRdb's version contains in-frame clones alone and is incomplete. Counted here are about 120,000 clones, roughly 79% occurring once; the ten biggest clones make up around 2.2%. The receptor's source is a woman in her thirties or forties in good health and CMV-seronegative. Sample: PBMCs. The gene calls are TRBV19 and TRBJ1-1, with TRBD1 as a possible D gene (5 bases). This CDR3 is CASTLTGQGGTEAFF. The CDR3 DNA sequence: TGTGCCAGTACCCTAACCGGGCAGGGTGGCACTGAAGCTTTCTTT.